This TCR beta chain was sequenced during a study of cytomegalovirus exposure and HLA in healthy donors. Study-level background: When about 400 donors were genotyped, 80% to 90% of them were found to fall in the Caucasian-associated ancestry cluster. Study-wide results and caveats: Whilst most TCR sequences proved rare, a subset of public TCRs occurred across many donors.

Details on this clone: Its antigen is currently unknown.

60 Vbeta and 13 Jbeta primers were used in PCR. TCRdb keeps only in-frame clones here, not all; method: immunoSEQ multiplex PCR. The table has 210,000 or so clones, 87% seen once. The source material was PBMCs. The TCR comes from a man aged 30 to 45 in good health and CMV-seronegative.

Written as DNA, the CDR3 is TGTGCCAGCTCACCGACGGGAGGACAGCCCCAGCATTTT. It translates to CASSPTGGQPQHF. The chain combines TRBV18 with TRBJ1-5; D is ambiguous. The length of the CDR3 is 13 residues. The germline V gene encodes CDR1 KGHSH and CDR2 LQKENI. The V end was cut by 3 bases, the J end by 7 bases, with 10 bases between. Looking up the rest from reference TRBV18 and TRBJ1-5 gives the full variable domain: NAGVMQNPRHLVRRRGQEARLRCSPMKGHSHVYWYRQLPEEGLKFMVYLQKENIIDESGMPKERFSAEFPKEGPSILRIQQVVRGDSAAYFCASSPTGGQPQHFGDGTRLSIL.